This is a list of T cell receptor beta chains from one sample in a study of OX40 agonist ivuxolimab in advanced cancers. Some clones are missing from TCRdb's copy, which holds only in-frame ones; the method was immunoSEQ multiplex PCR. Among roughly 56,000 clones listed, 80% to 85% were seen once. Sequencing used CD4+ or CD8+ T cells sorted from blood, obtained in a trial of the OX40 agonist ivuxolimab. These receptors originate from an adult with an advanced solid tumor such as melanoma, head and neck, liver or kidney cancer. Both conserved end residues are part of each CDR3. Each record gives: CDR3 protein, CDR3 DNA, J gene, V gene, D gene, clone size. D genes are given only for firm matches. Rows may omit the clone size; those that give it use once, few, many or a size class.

CDR3aa: CASSPKGHANTGELFF
CDR3nt: TGTGCCAGCAGCCCAAAGGGACACGCGAACACCGGGGAGCTGTTTTTT
j_gene: TRBJ2-2
v_gene: TRBV5-4
d_gene: NA
abundance: NA

CDR3aa: CASSFNLGIGGSAEAFF
CDR3nt: TGTGCCAGCAGCTTCAATCTGGGGATCGGAGGGAGCGCTGAAGCTTTCTTT
j_gene: TRBJ1-1
v_gene: TRBV7-9
d_gene: NA
abundance: once

CDR3aa: CATGRARTGNEKLFF
CDR3nt: TGTGCCACCGGGAGAGCAAGGACAGGGAATGAAAAACTGTTTTTT
j_gene: TRBJ1-4
v_gene: TRBV15
d_gene: TRBD1
abundance: NA

CDR3aa: CASSLEADTEAFF
CDR3nt: TGTGCCAGCAGCTTAGAGGCGGACACTGAAGCTTTCTTT
j_gene: TRBJ1-1
v_gene: TRBV11-3
d_gene: NA
abundance: NA

CDR3aa: CASSPGGAGDYEQYF
CDR3nt: TGTGCCAGCAGCCCCGGGGGAGCGGGGGATTACGAGCAGTACTTC
j_gene: TRBJ2-7
v_gene: TRBV7-2
d_gene: TRBD2
abundance: NA

CDR3aa: CASSSQAGLGELFF
CDR3nt: TGTGCCAGCAGTTCACAGGCCGGCCTTGGGGAGCTGTTTTTT
j_gene: TRBJ2-2
v_gene: TRBV27
d_gene: NA
abundance: NA

CDR3aa: CASSLRGGQGTDTQYF
CDR3nt: TGTGCCAGCAGCTTGAGGGGTGGACAGGGAACAGATACGCAGTATTTT
j_gene: TRBJ2-3
v_gene: TRBV5-6
d_gene: TRBD1
abundance: few

CDR3aa: CASSPQGVGEKLFF
CDR3nt: TGTGCCAGCTCACCCCAGGGGGTCGGGGAAAAACTGTTTTTT
j_gene: TRBJ1-4
v_gene: TRBV18
d_gene: TRBD1
abundance: NA

CDR3aa: CASSEAQGWVYEQYF
CDR3nt: TGTGCCAGCAGTGAAGCCCAGGGCTGGGTTTACGAGCAGTACTTC
j_gene: TRBJ2-7
v_gene: TRBV25-1
d_gene: NA
abundance: NA

CDR3aa: CASSLEGQIKEKLFF
CDR3nt: TGTGCCAGCAGTTTAGAGGGACAGATCAAGGAAAAACTGTTTTTT
j_gene: TRBJ1-4
v_gene: TRBV28
d_gene: TRBD1
abundance: NA

CDR3aa: CASSVLGGGRSYGYTF
CDR3nt: TGCGCCAGCAGCGTCCTCGGAGGGGGCCGAAGCTATGGCTACACCTTC
j_gene: TRBJ1-2
v_gene: TRBV5-1
d_gene: TRBD1
abundance: NA

CDR3aa: CASSIEGATEAFF
CDR3nt: TGTGCCAGTAGTATAGAGGGGGCCACTGAAGCTTTCTTT
j_gene: TRBJ1-1
v_gene: TRBV19
d_gene: NA
abundance: NA

CDR3aa: CASSPMGADTQYF
CDR3nt: TGCGCCAGCAGCCCCATGGGCGCAGATACGCAGTATTTT
j_gene: TRBJ2-3
v_gene: TRBV5-1
d_gene: NA
abundance: NA

CDR3aa: CASSLGRGRYEQYF
CDR3nt: TGTGCCAGCAGCTTAGGTCGGGGCCGCTACGAGCAGTACTTC
j_gene: TRBJ2-7
v_gene: TRBV7-6
d_gene: NA
abundance: NA

CDR3aa: CASNRHFSGNTIYF
CDR3nt: TGTGCCAGCAACAGGCACTTCTCTGGAAACACCATATATTTT
j_gene: TRBJ1-3
v_gene: TRBV6-6
d_gene: NA
abundance: NA

CDR3aa: CASGLAGGPSTETQYF
CDR3nt: TGTGCCAGCGGACTAGCGGGGGGGCCCAGTACCGAGACCCAGTACTTC
j_gene: TRBJ2-5
v_gene: TRBV5-6
d_gene: TRBD2
abundance: NA

CDR3aa: CASSEGLAIETQYF
CDR3nt: TGTGCCAGCAGTGAGGGACTAGCGATTGAGACCCAGTACTTC
j_gene: TRBJ2-5
v_gene: TRBV2
d_gene: TRBD2
abundance: few

CDR3aa: CARSLVDRNTGELFF
CDR3nt: TGTGCCAGAAGCTTGGTGGACAGAAACACCGGGGAGCTGTTTTTT
j_gene: TRBJ2-2
v_gene: TRBV5-3
d_gene: NA
abundance: NA

CDR3aa: CASSRYGAGDEQYF
CDR3nt: TGTGCCAGCAGCCGTTACGGGGCAGGGGACGAGCAGTACTTC
j_gene: TRBJ2-7
v_gene: TRBV5-8
d_gene: NA
abundance: once

CDR3aa: CASSLIPGQSGYTF
CDR3nt: TGTGCCAGCAGCCTAATCCCGGGACAGTCTGGCTACACCTTC
j_gene: TRBJ1-2
v_gene: TRBV5-7
d_gene: TRBD1
abundance: NA

CDR3aa: CASSDPDTEAFF
CDR3nt: TGTGCCAGCAGTGACCCGGACACTGAAGCTTTCTTT
j_gene: TRBJ1-1
v_gene: TRBV2
d_gene: NA
abundance: NA

CDR3aa: CASSPPGRGQGEQYF
CDR3nt: TGTGCCAGCAGTCCCCCCGGGCGGGGGCAAGGGGAGCAGTACTTC
j_gene: TRBJ2-7
v_gene: TRBV28
d_gene: NA
abundance: few

CDR3aa: CASSGVNTQYF
CDR3nt: TGTGCCAGCAGTGGGGTGAATACGCAGTATTTT
j_gene: TRBJ2-3
v_gene: TRBV27
d_gene: NA
abundance: NA

CDR3aa: CASAGRPTDTQYF
CDR3nt: TGTGCCAGCGCGGGCAGGCCCACAGATACGCAGTATTTT
j_gene: TRBJ2-3
v_gene: TRBV6-1
d_gene: NA
abundance: NA

CDR3aa: CSVEVGAGANVLTF
CDR3nt: TGCAGCGTTGAAGTGGGGGCTGGGGCCAACGTCCTGACTTTC
j_gene: TRBJ2-6
v_gene: TRBV29-1
d_gene: NA
abundance: NA

CDR3aa: CAITGTGASSYGYTF
CDR3nt: TGTGCCATCACCGGTACGGGGGCTAGTAGCTATGGCTACACCTTC
j_gene: TRBJ1-2
v_gene: TRBV10-3
d_gene: NA
abundance: NA

CDR3aa: CASSLRGTEKLFF
CDR3nt: TGTGCCAGCAGCTTACGGGGTACCGAAAAACTGTTTTTT
j_gene: TRBJ1-4
v_gene: TRBV7-3
d_gene: NA
abundance: NA

CDR3aa: CASRNTGELFF
CDR3nt: TGTGCCAGCAGAAACACCGGGGAGCTGTTTTTT
j_gene: TRBJ2-2
v_gene: TRBV11-3
d_gene: NA
abundance: NA

CDR3aa: CASSQDPADTQYF
CDR3nt: TGTGCCAGCAGCCAAGATCCCGCAGATACGCAGTATTTT
j_gene: TRBJ2-3
v_gene: TRBV14
d_gene: NA
abundance: NA

CDR3aa: CASSPSGTVYEQYF
CDR3nt: TGCGCCAGCAGCCCGTCCGGGACAGTTTACGAGCAGTACTTC
j_gene: TRBJ2-7
v_gene: TRBV5-1
d_gene: TRBD1
abundance: NA

CDR3aa: CASSPETNEQYF
CDR3nt: TGTGCCAGCTCACCAGAAACAAACGAGCAGTACTTC
j_gene: TRBJ2-7
v_gene: TRBV18
d_gene: NA
abundance: few

CDR3aa: CASSPDGMETQYF
CDR3nt: TGTGCCAGCAGCCCGGACGGGATGGAGACCCAGTACTTC
j_gene: TRBJ2-5
v_gene: TRBV6-5
d_gene: NA
abundance: NA

CDR3aa: CASSDGTIGLAGGETQYF
CDR3nt: TGTGCCAGCAGCGATGGAACTATCGGACTAGCGGGCGGAGAGACCCAGTACTTC
j_gene: TRBJ2-5
v_gene: TRBV5-8
d_gene: TRBD2
abundance: NA

CDR3aa: CASSGAAAYGYTF
CDR3nt: TGTGCCAGCAGTGGGGCCGCCGCCTATGGCTACACCTTC
j_gene: TRBJ1-2
v_gene: TRBV2
d_gene: NA
abundance: few

CDR3aa: CASSGNGPGDYTGELFF
CDR3nt: TGCGCCAGCAGCGGAAATGGGCCAGGAGATTACACCGGGGAGCTGTTTTTT
j_gene: TRBJ2-2
v_gene: TRBV5-1
d_gene: NA
abundance: NA

CDR3aa: CASSGLAGLTGELFF
CDR3nt: TGTGCCAGTAGTGGACTAGCGGGGCTCACCGGGGAGCTGTTTTTT
j_gene: TRBJ2-2
v_gene: TRBV19
d_gene: TRBD2
abundance: once